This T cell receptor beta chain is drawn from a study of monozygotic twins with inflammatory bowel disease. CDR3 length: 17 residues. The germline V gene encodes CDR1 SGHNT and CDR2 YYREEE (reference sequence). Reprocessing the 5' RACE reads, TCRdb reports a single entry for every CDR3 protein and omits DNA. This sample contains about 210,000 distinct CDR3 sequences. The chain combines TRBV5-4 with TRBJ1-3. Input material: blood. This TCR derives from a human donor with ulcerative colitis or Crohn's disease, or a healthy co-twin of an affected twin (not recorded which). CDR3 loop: CASSLASGTGLGNTIYF.